This record covers a single T cell receptor (beta chain). Its target antigen remains unknown. Per-nucleotide qualities are absent, and no much larger clonotype sits a single base away. These data originate in a study of shared T cell receptors in the human thymus (TCRdb year 2021). Study-wide context: The study examined how the human thymus generates shared, self-reactive T-cell receptor alpha chains.

The library was prepared using the immunoSEQ multiplex PCR assay. In its TCRdb copy, this immuneACCESS table keeps in-frame sequences only and misses some clones. Where compared with another copy, unresolved V genes explain less than half of these, and the others have no known cause. The sample table shows approximately 730,000 clones, and 80% to 90% are seen once. The ten top clones hold more than 0.01% of the sample. The CDR3 runs 14 amino acids, cysteine and phenylalanine included. Only CDR3 DNA is held: 42 bases, read in frame from base 1. V sheds 3 bases and J sheds 7 bases, leaving 12 bases between their ends. The germline V gene yields KGHSH for CDR1 and LQKENI for CDR2. The same data also went into a second study, on human thymus T cells. From the second report: Immunologically healthy infants undergoing open corrective cardiac surgery for congenital heart defects in Finland were used as donors. Thymus tissue was obtained as surgical resects removed during corrective cardiac surgery. Biased V and J gene segment usage appeared to be present in both thymic and peripheral blood repertoires. The related research reported highly overlapping thymic TCR repertoires among unrelated individuals. The study characterized TCR alpha and beta repertoires from under 10 infant thymus samples and a few related peripheral blood samples. Donor ages ranging from roughly 6 to 244 days were recorded, and roughly six male and a couple of female infants were included in the cohort. Thymocytes were released mechanically from tissue and stored at -70 °C as pellets of 10-30 million cells. A QIAsymphony instrument was used to extract genomic DNA from the frozen cell pellets. The immunoSEQ multiplex PCR assay was used to amplify the TCRB and TCRAD loci from a standardized amount of quality-controlled genomic DNA. The amplicons covered the V(D)J region and were long enough to include the CDR3 and to identify the V and J genes. Through the commercial immunoSEQ service, the amplicons were sequenced on an Illumina platform. Primer bias and sequencing errors were corrected as previously described, and TCRAD and TCRB definitions were based on the IMGT database. Repertoires were analysed with immunoSEQ Analyzer 3.0 and VDJTools, covering basic statistics, V/J segment usage, diversity estimates, rarefaction and pairwise overlap. Chao1, ChaoE, Efron-Thisted, Shannon and inverse Simpson indices were used to estimate diversity, which was also estimated on datasets down-sampled to the smallest sample. Repertoire overlap was assessed by strict matching of CDR3 nucleotide sequence, V gene and J gene, and clustering was done by Jaccard-based multidimensional scaling. On average, about 730,000 unique TCRB clonotypes were obtained from thymus samples, compared with approximately 82,000 from blood samples.

This receptor chain uses TRBV18 and TRBJ1-4; D gene: possibly TRBD1, on 5 matching bases. This sequence originates from a girl under two years old with a congenital heart defect. Donor details come from another sample of the same person, matched by shared clones. The sequenced sample consisted of thymocytes. The CDR3 in this case is CASSPAGCGEKLFF. The base sequence is TGTGCCAGCTCACCCGCAGGGTGCGGTGAAAAACTGTTTTTT. The variable domain in full, with residues beyond the CDR3 obtained from the reference TRBV18 and TRBJ1-4 genes, is NAGVMQNPRHLVRRRGQEARLRCSPMKGHSHVYWYRQLPEEGLKFMVYLQKENIIDESGMPKERFSAEFPKEGPSILRIQQVVRGDSAAYFCASSPAGCGEKLFFGSGTQLSVL.